This TCR beta chain derives from a study of CXCR3-negative and CXCR3-positive naive CD8 T cells (dated by TCRdb to between 2018 and 2020). Context from the whole study: In total, roughly 150 million TRB reads were obtained, or roughly 1.5 +/- 0.3 million reads per library. Diversity and physicochemical repertoire analyses were performed on around 10 donors pooled from two independent experiments. For the TRBV-TRBJ cluster analysis, the naive subsets came from 5 or 6 donors, while the memory cells came from 3 donors. The investigation overall reported the following: Comparably high repertoire diversity was found in both naive subsets, whereas much lower repertoire diversity was found in memory CD8+ T cells. Because surface CD5, which is linked to self-reactivity in mice, was comparable between the naive subsets, TCR interaction strength was also inferred from the physicochemical properties of TRB CDR3s. Because CXCR3 expression was partially decreased after cryopreservation, freshly isolated PBMCs were used for most assays. Naive CXCR3-negative and CXCR3-positive cells from the same donor showed similar TRBV-TRBJ usage, whereas memory cells showed distinct patterns.

Points on this clonotype: Its antigen remains unidentified.

For every CD8+ T cell subset, a few hundred thousand cells were flow-sorted straight into RLT lysis buffer, and each subset was sorted in triplicate. Standard density gradient centrifugation was used to isolate peripheral blood mononuclear cells from buffy coats. Total RNA was extracted from sorted cells with an RNeasy Mini Kit. The run used a NextSeq 550. The Human TCR Profiling Kit (MiLaboratory) was used to prepare UMI-labeled 5' RACE TRB cDNA libraries. The full amount of extracted RNA was used for cDNA synthesis, and the full amount of resulting cDNA was used for PCR amplification. Libraries were prepared in parallel with an identical number of PCR cycles. The authors' analysis ran thus. About 50,000 +/- 10,000 unique UMI-labeled TRB cDNA molecules per library were extracted with MIGEC and MiXCR, with at least two reads per UMI required. On average, each library contained approximately 40,000 +/- 10,000 functional in-frame TRB CDR3 nucleotide clonotypes without stop codons. After downsampling to 5000 UMI-labeled TRB molecules per sample, diversity metrics such as normalized Shannon-Wiener and Chao1 were calculated in VDJtools. VDJtools was used to calculate clonotype-size-weighted physicochemical properties of the central five CDR3 residues, namely interaction energy, strength, volume and Kidera factor 4. TCRdb reanalyzed the reads, keeping one entry per CDR3 protein sequence and omitting DNA. In this record, the V and J calls reflect TCRdb's handling and not the investigators' own analysis. For this sample, the table gives tens of thousands of distinct CDR3 sequences. The ten largest make up 15% of the sample.

Sequencing was performed on memory CD8+ T cells from blood. The meaning of the sample's cell subset or site label: conventional CD8+ memory T cells (TMEM), sorted as controls. This receptor was taken from a human donor in good health. Some clones in this sample may be carry-over from other donors' samples.

CDR3 protein: CASSRGQPLSGANVLTF. This receptor chain uses TRBV7-9 and TRBJ2-6; TCRdb's D call of TRBD1 is untestable without DNA. The CDR3, from cysteine to phenylalanine, totals 17 residues. The nucleotide record is missing. CDR1 is given as SEHNR and CDR2 as FQNEAQ, both from the germline V gene (reference sequence).